This T cell receptor (beta chain) was sequenced for a study of cytomegalovirus exposure and HLA in healthy donors. V shed 0 bases and J shed 5 bases, with 19 bases lying between them. CDR3 length: 17 residues. Germline assignment: CDR1 ENHRY and CDR2 SYGVKD. Primers included in the PCR were 60 Vbeta and 13 Jbeta primers. TCRdb keeps only in-frame clones here, not all; method: immunoSEQ multiplex PCR. The sample yields 84,000 or so clones, 65% to 85% seen once. The origin of this receptor is a woman between 50 and 59 years old in good health and CMV-seronegative. This chain connects TRBV10-3 to TRBJ2-5, with a tentative D call TRBD1 (7 bases). Sequencing was performed on PBMCs. The DNA of the CDR3 is TGTGCCATCAGTGAGTCGTTGGTTAGGGACAGCGGGGAGACCCAGTACTTC. Amino acid sequence: CAISESLVRDSGETQYF.